These T cell receptor beta chains were read from a single sample in a study of stem cell transplantation in POMP-related autoinflammatory disease. TCRdb's copy holds only in-frame clones and misses some; the assay was immunoSEQ multiplex PCR. Found here are some 29,000 clones, about 86% of them singletons; the top ten hold under 0.75%. The specimen comprised CD4+ T cells from PBMCs, sampled before stem cell transplantation. The receptors come from a human donor with POMP-related autoinflammation and immune dysregulation (PRAID). Each CDR3 is given with its conserved first and last residue. Fields, in order: V gene, clone size, D gene, J gene, CDR3 DNA, CDR3 protein. D genes are given only for firm matches. Part of the rows lack a size; the others show once, few, many or a class for expanded clones.

>TRBV7-6|.|.|TRBJ2-2
TGTGCCAGCAGCTTAGTAACCGACACCGGGGAGCTGTTTTTT
CASSLVTDTGELFF
>TRBV5-1|.|TRBD2|TRBJ2-7
TGCGCCAGCAGCTTTAGCGGGGGCGCCTACGAGCAGTACTTC
CASSFSGGAYEQYF
>TRBV6-1|.|.|TRBJ1-4
TGTGCCAGCAGTACGGATGGGAGAGAAAAACTGTTTTTT
CASSTDGREKLFF
>TRBV21-1|.|.|TRBJ1-2
TGTGCCAGCAGCCTCCACAGGGTTGGGTATGGCTACACCTTC
CASSLHRVGYGYTF
>TRBV18|.|.|TRBJ2-1
TGTGCCAGCTCACCAGGGCTAGCAATGGTGGGTGAGCAGTTCTTC
CASSPGLAMVGEQFF
>TRBV5-1|.|.|TRBJ2-7
TGCGCCAGCAGCCCCGCGCCCAATGGGCTCTCCTACGAGCAGTACTTC
CASSPAPNGLSYEQYF
>TRBV2|few|.|TRBJ2-7
TGTGCCAGCAGTGATTCGGGGCGGCCCTACGAGCAGTACTTC
CASSDSGRPYEQYF
>TRBV5-1|.|.|TRBJ1-1
TGCGCCAGCAGCTACCAACAGGGGAACACTGAAGCTTTCTTT
CASSYQQGNTEAFF
>TRBV6-1|.|.|TRBJ1-5
TGTGCCAGCAGTGAAACAGTCCAGCCCCAGCATTTT
CASSETVQPQHF
>TRBV4-2|.|.|TRBJ2-7
TGTGCCAGCAGCCAAGACGTGGGCGAGCAGTACTTC
CASSQDVGEQYF